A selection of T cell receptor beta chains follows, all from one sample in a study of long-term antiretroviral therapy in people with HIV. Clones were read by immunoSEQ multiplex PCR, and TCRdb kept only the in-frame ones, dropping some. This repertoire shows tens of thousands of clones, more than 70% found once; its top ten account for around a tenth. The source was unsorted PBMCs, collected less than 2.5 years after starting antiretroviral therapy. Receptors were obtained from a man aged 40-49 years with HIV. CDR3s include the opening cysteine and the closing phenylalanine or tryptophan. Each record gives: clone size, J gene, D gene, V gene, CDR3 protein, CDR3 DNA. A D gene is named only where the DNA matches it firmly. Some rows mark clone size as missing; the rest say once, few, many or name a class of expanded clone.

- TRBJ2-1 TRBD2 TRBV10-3 CAISDGGSSYNEQFF TGTGCCATCAGTGATGGCGGGAGCTCCTACAATGAGCAGTTCTTC
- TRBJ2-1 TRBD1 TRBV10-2 CASIPTGTYNEQFF TGCGCCAGCATCCCGACAGGGACGTACAATGAGCAGTTCTTC
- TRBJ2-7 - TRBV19 CASSISGKTTYEQYF TGTGCCAGTAGTATCTCAGGGAAGACCACCTACGAGCAGTACTTC
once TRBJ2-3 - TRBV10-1 CASSEVGSRATDTQYF TGCGCCAGCAGTGAAGTCGGGAGCAGAGCCACAGATACGCAGTATTTT
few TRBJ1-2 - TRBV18 CASSPELYGYTF TGTGCCAGCTCACCAGAACTCTATGGCTACACCTTC
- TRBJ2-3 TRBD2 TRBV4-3 CASSPSSSGGADTQYF TGCGCCAGCAGCCCCTCATCTTCGGGAGGCGCAGATACGCAGTATTTT
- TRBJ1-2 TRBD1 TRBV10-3 CAISESAGGNYGYTF TGTGCCATCAGTGAGTCGGCAGGGGGCAACTATGGCTACACCTTC
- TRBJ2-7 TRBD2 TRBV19 CASRTRGIAGGAYEQYF TGTGCCAGTAGGACCCGGGGAATAGCGGGAGGCGCCTACGAGCAGTACTTC
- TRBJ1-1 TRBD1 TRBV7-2 CASSLGPGTVNTEAFF TGTGCCAGCAGCTTAGGCCCCGGGACAGTGAACACTGAAGCTTTCTTT
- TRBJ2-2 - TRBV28 CASSITAPGSVTGELFF TGTGCCAGCAGTATTACGGCCCCTGGGTCGGTAACCGGGGAGCTGTTTTTT
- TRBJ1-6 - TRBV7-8 CASSLDRTSSPLHF TGTGCCAGCAGCTTAGACCGGACAAGTTCACCCCTCCACTTT
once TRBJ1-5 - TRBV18 CASSQLAPDSNQPQHF TGTGCCAGCTCACAACTCGCCCCGGATAGCAATCAGCCCCAGCATTTT
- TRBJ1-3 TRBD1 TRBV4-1 CASSLTGRFGNTIYF TGCGCCAGCAGCCTGACAGGGCGCTTTGGAAACACCATATATTTT
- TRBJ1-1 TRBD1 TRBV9 CASSVVTGGTEAFF TGTGCCAGCAGCGTAGTTACAGGGGGGACTGAAGCTTTCTTT
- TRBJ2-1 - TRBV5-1 CASSLMRSTGNEQFF TGCGCCAGCAGCTTGATGAGGTCGACGGGCAATGAGCAGTTCTTC
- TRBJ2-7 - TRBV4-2 CASSPREEDEQYF TGTGCCAGCAGCCCGAGGGAGGAAGACGAGCAGTACTTC
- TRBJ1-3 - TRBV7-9 CASSSNRDRYSGNTIYF TGTGCCAGCAGCTCAAACCGGGACCGATACTCTGGAAACACCATATATTTT
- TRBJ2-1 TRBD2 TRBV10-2 CASTSGREDNEQFF TGCGCCAGCACCTCGGGGCGGGAGGACAATGAGCAGTTCTTC
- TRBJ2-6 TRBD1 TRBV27 CASRSGTGVSGANVLTF TGTGCCAGCAGATCCGGGACAGGGGTGTCTGGGGCCAACGTCCTGACTTTC
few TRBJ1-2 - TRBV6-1 CASSDRTLPNNYGYTF TGTGCCAGCAGTGACAGGACACTTCCAAATAACTATGGCTACACCTTC
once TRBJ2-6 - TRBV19 CASSTPGGSGANVLTF TGTGCCAGTAGTACGCCTGGGGGCTCTGGGGCCAACGTCCTGACTTTC
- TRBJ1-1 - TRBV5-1 CASSFGARGGGSEAFF TGCGCCAGCAGCTTTGGGGCGAGAGGGGGTGGTTCTGAAGCTTTCTTT
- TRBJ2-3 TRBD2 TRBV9 CASSVEVAGSGTDTQYF TGTGCCAGCAGCGTAGAAGTAGCGGGGTCTGGCACAGATACGCAGTATTTT
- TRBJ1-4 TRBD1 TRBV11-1 CASSLKQGADFCEKLFF TGTGCCAGCAGCTTAAAACAGGGGGCGGATTTTTGTGAAAAACTGTTTTTT
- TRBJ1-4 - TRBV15 CATSRDTRANNEKLFF TGTGCCACCAGCAGAGATACCCGAGCTAATAATGAAAAACTGTTTTTT
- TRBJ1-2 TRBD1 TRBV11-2 CASSAQGATDGYTF TGTGCCAGCAGCGCCCAGGGGGCAACGGATGGCTACACCTTC
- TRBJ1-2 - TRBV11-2 CASSLGPHRVESNYGYTF TGTGCCAGCAGCTTAGGGCCCCATCGAGTTGAATCTAACTATGGCTACACCTTC
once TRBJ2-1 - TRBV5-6 CASSWRGPGAEQFF TGTGCCAGCAGCTGGCGGGGTCCGGGCGCTGAGCAGTTCTTC
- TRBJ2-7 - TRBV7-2 CASSLVGADEQYF TGTGCCAGCAGCTTAGTTGGGGCCGACGAGCAGTACTTC